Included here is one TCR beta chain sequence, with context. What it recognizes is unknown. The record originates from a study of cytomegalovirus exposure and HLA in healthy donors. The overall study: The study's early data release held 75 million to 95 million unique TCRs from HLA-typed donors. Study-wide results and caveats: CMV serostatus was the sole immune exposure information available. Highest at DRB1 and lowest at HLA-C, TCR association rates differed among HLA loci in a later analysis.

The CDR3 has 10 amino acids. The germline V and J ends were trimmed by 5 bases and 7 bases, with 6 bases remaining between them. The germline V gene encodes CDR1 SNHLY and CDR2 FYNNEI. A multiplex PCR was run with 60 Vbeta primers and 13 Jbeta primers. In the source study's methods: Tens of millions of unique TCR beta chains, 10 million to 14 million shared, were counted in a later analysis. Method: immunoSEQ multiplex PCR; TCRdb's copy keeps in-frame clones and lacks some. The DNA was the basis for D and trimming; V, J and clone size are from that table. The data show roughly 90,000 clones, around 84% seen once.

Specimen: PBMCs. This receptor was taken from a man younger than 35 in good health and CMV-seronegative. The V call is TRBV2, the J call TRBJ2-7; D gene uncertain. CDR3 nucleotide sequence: TGTGCCAGCAGTCGAGAAGAGCAGTACTTC. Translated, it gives CASSREEQYF.